The 3 T cell receptor beta chains presented below share a single source sample, sequenced in a study of regulatory T cells in long-lasting Graves disease. Construction of TCR beta libraries relied on iRepertoire HTBI primers and on Arm-PCR targeting CDR3 regions. Via MiXCR, TCRdb re-called the multiplex PCR reads, giving one row per CDR3 protein. The repertoire consists of about 660,000 distinct CDR3 sequences, with 30% occurring once and the leading ten covering 35% to 55%. Noted time point: persistent/refractory GD, antithyroid drugs over 5 years with positive TRAb. Isolated PBMC RNA provided the starting material for the TCR library. This sample comprised peripheral blood mononuclear cells (PBMCs), obtained when the disease was refractory, from a patient treated with antithyroid drugs. The receptors come from a female donor with Graves disease.

This clonotype was counted between two and nine times. The chain employs TRBV12-5 and TRBJ1-5; possible D gene TRBD1, 5 bases. V was pared by 6 bases and J by 3 bases, with 12 bases between. This CDR3 comprises 14 residues. Germline assignment: CDR1 LGHNT and CDR2 FRNRAP. CDR3 amino acids: CASGPGGSNQPQHF. The DNA of the CDR3 is TGTGCTAGTGGACCGGGGGGGTCCAATCAGCCCCAGCATTTT.

The chain recombines TRBV7-9 with TRBJ2-2; D call uncertain. The CDR3 consists of 16 residues. V lost 3 bases to trimming and J lost 0 bases, with 11 bases between them. Germline-derived CDR1 and CDR2 are SEHNR and FQNEAQ (reference sequence). CDR3 region: CASSFNHAANTGELFF. The CDR3 DNA reads TGTGCCAGCAGCTTTAATCACGCCGCGAACACCGGGGAGCTGTTTTTT.

The chain recombines TRBV30 with TRBJ2-2; no clear D. V shed 0 bases and J shed 0 bases, with 5 bases lying between them. Germline loops: CDR1 GTSNPN, CDR2 SVGIG (reference sequence). The CDR3 is made up of 14 amino acids. DNA of the CDR3: TGTGCCTGGAGTGTACTTTCGAACACCGGGGAGCTGTTTTTT. Protein: CAWSVLSNTGELFF.